Included here is one TCR beta chain sequence, with context. Its antigen is not known. Measured with immunoSEQ multiplex PCR; TCRdb has only the in-frame clones, and not every one. The data contain roughly 70,000 clones, 88% of them singletons. CDR1 is SNHLY and CDR2 is FYNNEI in the germline V gene. This CDR3 spans 13 amino acids. V gave up 5 bases and J gave up 8 bases; unmatched junction bases: 7. This entry belongs to a study of OX40 agonist ivuxolimab in advanced cancers. The overall study: Three patients, one with hepatocellular carcinoma and two with cutaneous melanoma, responded partially. Study-level results: Relative to CD4+, CD8+ T cells held more expanded clones on average.

The chain employs TRBV2 and TRBJ1-2; 8 bases match TRBD1. This specimen was CD4+ or CD8+ T cells sorted from blood, taken in a trial of the OX40 agonist ivuxolimab. The sequence derives from an adult with an advanced solid tumor such as melanoma, head and neck, liver or kidney cancer. Here the CDR3 reads CASSSRDRLGYTF. The DNA for the CDR3 is TGTGCCAGCAGTTCCCGGGACAGGCTCGGCTACACCTTC.